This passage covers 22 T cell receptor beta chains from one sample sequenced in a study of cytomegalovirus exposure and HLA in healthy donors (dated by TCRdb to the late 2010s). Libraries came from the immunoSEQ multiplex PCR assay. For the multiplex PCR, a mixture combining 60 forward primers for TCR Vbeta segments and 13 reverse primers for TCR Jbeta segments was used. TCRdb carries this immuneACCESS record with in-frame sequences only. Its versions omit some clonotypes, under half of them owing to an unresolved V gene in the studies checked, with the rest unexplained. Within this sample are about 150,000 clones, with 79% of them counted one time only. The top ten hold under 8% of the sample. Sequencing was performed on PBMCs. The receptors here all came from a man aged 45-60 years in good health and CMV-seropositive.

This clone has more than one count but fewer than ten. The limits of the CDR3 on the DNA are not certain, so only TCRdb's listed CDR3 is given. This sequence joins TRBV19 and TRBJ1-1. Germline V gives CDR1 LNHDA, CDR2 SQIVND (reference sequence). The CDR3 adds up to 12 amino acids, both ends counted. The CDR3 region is CASSSSGTEAFF.

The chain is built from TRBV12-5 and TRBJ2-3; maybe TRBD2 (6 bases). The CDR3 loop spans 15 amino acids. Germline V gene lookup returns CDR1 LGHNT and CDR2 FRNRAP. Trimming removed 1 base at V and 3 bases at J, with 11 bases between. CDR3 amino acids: CASGLGVAETDTQYF. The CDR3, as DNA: TGTGCTAGTGGTTTGGGAGTAGCGGAGACAGATACGCAGTATTTT.

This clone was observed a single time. The CDR3 DNA reads as TGTGCCAGCAGTTGGCTCCGTAGCGCTGAAGCTTTCTTT. It specifies CASSWLRSAEAFF. This chain connects TRBV28 to TRBJ1-1; D unclear. From germline, CDR1 is MDHEN and CDR2 SYDVKM. This CDR3 has 13 amino acids. The V end lost 4 bases, the J end lost 6 bases, and 12 bases lay between the germline ends.

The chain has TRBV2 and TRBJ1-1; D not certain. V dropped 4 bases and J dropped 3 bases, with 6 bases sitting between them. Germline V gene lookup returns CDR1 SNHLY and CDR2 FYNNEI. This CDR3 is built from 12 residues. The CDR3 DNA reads TGTGCCAGCAGTGCCGCGGACACTGAAGCTTTCTTT. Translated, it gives CASSAADTEAFF.

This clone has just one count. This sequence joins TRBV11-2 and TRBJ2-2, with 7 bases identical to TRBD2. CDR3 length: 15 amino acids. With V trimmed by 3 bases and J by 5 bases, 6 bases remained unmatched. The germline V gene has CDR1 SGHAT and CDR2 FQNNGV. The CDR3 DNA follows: TGTGCCAGCAGCTTTGGTGCTAGCGGTACCGGGGAGCTGTTTTTT. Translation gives CASSFGASGTGELFF.

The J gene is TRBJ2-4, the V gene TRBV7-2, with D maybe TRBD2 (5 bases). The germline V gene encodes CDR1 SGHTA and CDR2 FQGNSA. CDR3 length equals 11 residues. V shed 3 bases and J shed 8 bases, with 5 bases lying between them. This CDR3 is CASSLRDIQYF. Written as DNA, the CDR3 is TGTGCCAGCAGCTTGAGGGACATTCAGTACTTC.

This CDR3 is CASSDARQGAHGYTF. For the CDR3, the DNA is TGTGCCAGCAGTGACGCGAGACAGGGGGCGCATGGCTACACCTTC. The chain has TRBV25-1 and TRBJ1-2; 10 nucleotides line up with TRBD1. V lost 3 bases to trimming and J lost 6 bases; unmatched junction nucleotides: 7. The CDR3 runs 15 residues. In germline, CDR1 is MGHDK, CDR2 SYGVNS.

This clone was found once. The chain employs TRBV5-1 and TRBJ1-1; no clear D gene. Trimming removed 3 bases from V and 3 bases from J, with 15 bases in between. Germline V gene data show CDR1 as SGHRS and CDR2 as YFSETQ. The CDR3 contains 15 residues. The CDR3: CASSSVDGGYTEAFF. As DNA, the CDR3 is TGCGCCAGCAGCTCGGTAGACGGAGGATACACTGAAGCTTTCTTT.

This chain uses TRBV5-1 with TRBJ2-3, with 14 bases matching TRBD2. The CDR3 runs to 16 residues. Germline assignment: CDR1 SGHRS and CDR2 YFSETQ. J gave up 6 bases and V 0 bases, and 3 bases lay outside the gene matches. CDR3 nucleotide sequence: TGCGCCAGCAGCTTGGCGGGGACTAGCGGGAGTGATACGCAGTATTTT. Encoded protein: CASSLAGTSGSDTQYF.

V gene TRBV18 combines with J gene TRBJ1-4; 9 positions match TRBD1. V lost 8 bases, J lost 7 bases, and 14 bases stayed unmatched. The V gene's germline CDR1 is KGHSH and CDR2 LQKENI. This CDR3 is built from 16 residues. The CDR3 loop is CASGGTGSSGAEKLFF. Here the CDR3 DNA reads TGTGCCAGCGGGGGGACAGGGTCCTCGGGGGCTGAAAAACTGTTTTTT.

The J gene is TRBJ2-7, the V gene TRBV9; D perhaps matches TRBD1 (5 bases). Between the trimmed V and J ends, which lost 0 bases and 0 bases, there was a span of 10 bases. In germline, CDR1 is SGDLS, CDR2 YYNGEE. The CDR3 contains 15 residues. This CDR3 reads CASSVGGSISYEQYF. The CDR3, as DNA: TGTGCCAGCAGCGTAGGGGGCAGCATCTCCTACGAGCAGTACTTC. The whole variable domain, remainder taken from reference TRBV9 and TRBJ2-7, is DSGVTQTPKHLITATGQRVTLRCSPRSGDLSVYWYQQSLDQGLQFLIQYYNGEERAKGNILERFSAQQFPDLHSELNLSSLELGDSALYFCASSVGGSISYEQYFGPGTRLTVT.

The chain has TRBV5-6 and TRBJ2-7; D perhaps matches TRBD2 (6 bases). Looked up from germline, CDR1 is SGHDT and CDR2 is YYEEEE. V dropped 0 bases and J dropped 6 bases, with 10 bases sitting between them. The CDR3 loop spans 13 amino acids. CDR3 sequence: CASSLVGGREQYF. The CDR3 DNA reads TGTGCCAGCAGCTTGGTAGGAGGGCGCGAGCAGTACTTC.

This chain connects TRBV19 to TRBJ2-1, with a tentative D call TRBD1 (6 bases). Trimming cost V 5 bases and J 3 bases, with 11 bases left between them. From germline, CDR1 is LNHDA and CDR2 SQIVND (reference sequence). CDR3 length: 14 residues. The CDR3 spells CASSLGDNYNEQFF. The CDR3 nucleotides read TGTGCCAGTAGTCTGGGGGACAACTACAATGAGCAGTTCTTC.

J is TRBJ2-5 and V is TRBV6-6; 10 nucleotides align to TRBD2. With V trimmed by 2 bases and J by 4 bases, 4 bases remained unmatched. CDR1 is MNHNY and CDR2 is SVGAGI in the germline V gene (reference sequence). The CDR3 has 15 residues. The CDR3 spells CASSYASGRGETQYF. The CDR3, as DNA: TGTGCCAGCAGTTACGCTAGCGGGAGAGGAGAGACCCAGTACTTC.

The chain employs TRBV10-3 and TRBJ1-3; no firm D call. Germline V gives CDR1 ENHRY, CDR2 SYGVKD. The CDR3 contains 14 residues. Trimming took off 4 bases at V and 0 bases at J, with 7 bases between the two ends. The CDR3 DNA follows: TGTGCCATCAGTGGTGCCAGCTCTGGAAACACCATATATTTT. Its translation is CAISGASSGNTIYF.

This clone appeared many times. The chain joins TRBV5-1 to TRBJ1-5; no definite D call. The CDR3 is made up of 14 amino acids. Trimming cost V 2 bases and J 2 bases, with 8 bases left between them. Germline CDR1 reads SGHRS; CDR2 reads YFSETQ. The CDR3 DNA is TGCGCCAGCAGCTTCTCAAGCCGCAATCAGCCCCAGCATTTT. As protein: CASSFSSRNQPQHF.

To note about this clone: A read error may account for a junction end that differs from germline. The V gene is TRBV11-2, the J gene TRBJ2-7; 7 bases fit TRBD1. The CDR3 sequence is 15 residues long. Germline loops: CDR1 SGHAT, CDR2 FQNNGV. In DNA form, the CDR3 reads TGTCCCAGCAGCTTAGGGACAGCTACTGACTACGAGCAGTACTTC. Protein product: CPSSLGTATDYEQYF.

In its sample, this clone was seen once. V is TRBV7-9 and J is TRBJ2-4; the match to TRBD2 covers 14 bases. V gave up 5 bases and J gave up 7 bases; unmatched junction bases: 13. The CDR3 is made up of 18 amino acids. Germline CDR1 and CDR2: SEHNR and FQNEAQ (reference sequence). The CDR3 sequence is CASSLQRLAGGVGNIQYF. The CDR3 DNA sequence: TGTGCCAGCAGCCTACAAAGACTAGCGGGAGGGGTTGGGAACATTCAGTACTTC.

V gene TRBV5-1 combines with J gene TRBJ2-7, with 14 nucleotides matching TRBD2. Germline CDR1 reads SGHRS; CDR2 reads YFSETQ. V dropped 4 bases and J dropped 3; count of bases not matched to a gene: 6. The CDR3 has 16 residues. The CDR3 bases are TGCGCCAGCAGCCAGGGACTAGCGGGAGTTAGCTACGAGCAGTACTTC. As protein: CASSQGLAGVSYEQYF.

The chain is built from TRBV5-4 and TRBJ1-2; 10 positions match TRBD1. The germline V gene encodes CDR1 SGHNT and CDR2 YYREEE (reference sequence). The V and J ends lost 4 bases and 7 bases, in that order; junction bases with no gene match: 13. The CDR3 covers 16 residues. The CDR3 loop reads CASSIGQGDGQAGYTF. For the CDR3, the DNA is TGTGCCAGCAGCATCGGACAGGGGGATGGGCAGGCTGGCTACACCTTC.

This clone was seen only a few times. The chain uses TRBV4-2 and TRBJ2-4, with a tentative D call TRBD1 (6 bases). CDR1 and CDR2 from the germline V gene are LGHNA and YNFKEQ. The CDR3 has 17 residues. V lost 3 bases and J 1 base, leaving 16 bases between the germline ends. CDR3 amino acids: CASSHQYSGVAKNIQYF. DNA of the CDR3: TGTGCCAGCAGCCATCAATACTCAGGGGTGGCCAAAAACATTCAGTACTTC.

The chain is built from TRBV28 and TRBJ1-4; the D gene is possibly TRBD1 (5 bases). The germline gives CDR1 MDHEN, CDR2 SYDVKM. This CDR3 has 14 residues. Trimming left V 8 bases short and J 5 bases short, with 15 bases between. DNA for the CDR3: TGTGCCAGCCATAAGGGGCTTGGCAATGAAAAACTGTTTTTT. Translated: CASHKGLGNEKLFF.